The present T cell receptor beta chain was sequenced within a study of control samples from healthy donors and cancer patients. Germline CDR1 reads SGDLS; CDR2 reads YYNGEE. V trimming: 4 bases; J trimming: 0 bases; junction bases outside the gene matches: 19. The CDR3 runs 21 residues. The protocol was immunoSEQ multiplex PCR, while the TCRdb copy is restricted to in-frame clones and leaves out a portion. The table lists some 22,000 clones, roughly 84% of them singletons, with less than 30% in the top ten. This chain joins TRBV9 and TRBJ1-1, with 12 bases matching TRBD1. This clonotype was obtained from a man aged 55 to 70 with colorectal cancer. Sequenced input: PBMCs. The CDR3 protein is CASSPRHTPGTGGRVNTEAFF. For the CDR3, the DNA is TGTGCCAGCAGCCCCAGACACACCCCCGGGACAGGGGGCCGGGTGAACACTGAAGCTTTCTTT.